The 28 T cell receptor beta chains presented below share a single source sample, sequenced in a study of shared clonotypes between healthy human individuals. Measured with immunoSEQ multiplex PCR; TCRdb has only the in-frame clones, and not every one. The sample has hundreds of thousands of clones; around 73% are singletons. Sequenced sample: memory CD4+ T cells sorted from blood. Indicated subset: CD45RA-negative fraction. The receptor set was obtained from a woman in her 30s in good health.

This clone was seen a handful of times. The J gene is TRBJ2-7, the V gene TRBV29-1; 9 bases align to TRBD1. Germline loops: CDR1 SQVTM, CDR2 ANQGSEA. The junction had 9 bases not matched to a gene; V was cut back by 3 bases and J by 6 bases. This CDR3 spans 14 amino acids. The CDR3, as DNA: TGCAGCGTTGAGAACAGGGGGCCGGATCGCGAGCAGTACTTC. Encoded protein: CSVENRGPDREQYF.

The genes are TRBV23-1 and TRBJ2-7, with D possibly matching TRBD1 (5 bases). TRBV23-1 is recorded as an ORF, its role being uncertain. V was pared by 4 bases and J by 0 bases, with 13 bases between. There are 15 residues in the CDR3. CDR3 region: CASSLRQSPSYEQYF. The CDR3 DNA reads TGCGCCAGCAGTCTACGACAGTCACCCTCCTACGAGCAGTACTTC.

The V gene is TRBV28, the J gene TRBJ1-1; D not resolved. Trimming took off 5 bases at V and 7 bases at J, with 8 bases between the two ends. The CDR3 consists of 11 residues. The germline CDR1 and CDR2 sequences are MDHEN and SYDVKM. CDR3 in DNA: TGTGCCAGCAGTAGTGATTTTGAAGCTTTCTTT. Protein sequence: CASSSDFEAFF.

The chain links TRBV19 to TRBJ1-2; D is possibly TRBD1 (6 bases). V was shortened by 5 bases and J by 1 base, with 14 bases between the two germline ends. Germline assignment: CDR1 LNHDA and CDR2 SQIVND (reference sequence). This CDR3 has 15 amino acids. CDR3 bases: TGTGCCAGTAGTTTGGACAGACGAATTAACTATGGCTACACCTTC. It yields the protein CASSLDRRINYGYTF.

The rearrangement uses TRBV28 and TRBJ1-4, with D hard to call. V gave up 5 bases and J gave up 5 bases, with 15 bases separating them. From germline, CDR1 is MDHEN and CDR2 SYDVKM. There are 15 residues in the CDR3. The CDR3 sequence: CASSTRWSDNEKLFF. Here the CDR3 DNA reads TGTGCCAGCAGTACCCGGTGGTCCGACAATGAAAAACTGTTTTTT.

The genes are TRBV5-6 and TRBJ2-1, with 13 bases aligning to TRBD2. This CDR3 is built from 17 residues. CDR1 and CDR2 (germline): SGHDT, YYEEEE. V lost 4 bases, J lost 0 bases, and 4 bases stayed unmatched. CDR3 sequence reads: CASSRGLAGSSYNEQFF. In DNA form, the CDR3 reads TGTGCCAGCAGCCGGGGACTAGCGGGGAGCTCCTACAATGAGCAGTTCTTC.

This chain joins TRBV7-8 and TRBJ2-1; maybe TRBD2 (5 bases). Trimming pared 2 bases from V and 6 bases from J, leaving 8 bases between. CDR1 is SGHVS and CDR2 is FQNEAQ in the germline V gene. The CDR3 totals 13 residues. In nucleotides, the CDR3 is TGTGCCAGCAGCTTATCTCGGGGCAATGAGCAGTTCTTC. Protein: CASSLSRGNEQFF.

J is TRBJ2-7 and V is TRBV5-8; unclear D gene. CDR1 and CDR2 from the germline V gene are SGHTS and YDEGEE. The CDR3 is made up of 15 amino acids. The V and J ends lost 0 bases and 2 bases respectively, with 12 bases between them. CDR3 nucleotide sequence: TGTGCCAGCAGCTTGGGGTCACCAATTGCCTACGAGCAGTACTTC. This encodes CASSLGSPIAYEQYF.

The rearrangement joins TRBV27 to TRBJ2-7; D perhaps matches TRBD1 (5 bases). CDR3 length equals 14 residues. CDR1 MNHEY and CDR2 SMNVEV come from the germline V gene (reference sequence). Trimming took off 3 bases at V and 2 bases at J, with 11 bases between the two ends. CDR3 loop: CASSFIDRTYEQYF. CDR3 DNA sequence: TGTGCCAGCAGTTTTATCGACAGAACCTACGAGCAGTACTTC.

There are a few counts of this clone. V and J are TRBV7-9 and TRBJ1-2, with TRBD1 as a possible D gene (5 bases). The CDR3 length is 13 residues. Trimming pared 0 bases from V and 8 bases from J, leaving 10 bases between. Germline lookup yields CDR1 SEHNR and CDR2 FQNEAQ (reference sequence). CDR3 DNA sequence: TGTGCCAGCAGCTTAGCCGGGGCGGGCGGCTACACCTTC. This gives the protein CASSLAGAGGYTF. The complete variable domain, with remaining parts taken from reference TRBV7-9 and TRBJ1-2, reads DTGVSQNPRHKITKRGQNVTFRCDPISEHNRLYWYRQTLGQGPEFLTYFQNEAQLEKSRLLSDRFSAERPKGSFSTLEIQRTEQGDSAMYLCASSLAGAGGYTFGSGTRLTVV.

This chain connects TRBV27 to TRBJ2-7, with 15 bases identical to TRBD2. Germline-derived CDR1 and CDR2 are MNHEY and SMNVEV (reference sequence). J lost 3 bases, V lost 5 bases, and 5 bases had no gene match. The CDR3 is 16 amino acids. The CDR3 region is CASSPGLAGGLYEQYF. The CDR3, as DNA: TGTGCCAGCAGTCCGGGACTAGCGGGGGGACTCTACGAGCAGTACTTC.

This clone was recorded once. J is TRBJ2-3 and V is TRBV7-8; D uncertain. V was trimmed by 3 bases and J by 6 bases, leaving 16 bases between them. CDR3 length equals 15 residues. Per germline, CDR1 SGHVS and CDR2 FQNEAQ. The CDR3: CASSFTLGAIDTQYF. CDR3 nucleotide sequence: TGTGCCAGCAGCTTCACTCTCGGAGCCATCGATACGCAGTATTTT.

CDR3 residues: CASSRRRGDTGELFF. The DNA for the CDR3 is TGTGCCAGCAGTCGTCGGAGGGGGGACACCGGGGAGCTGTTTTTT. The chain combines TRBV2 with TRBJ2-2; the D gene could be TRBD1 or TRBD2 (6 bases each). The CDR3 runs 15 residues. V lost 5 bases and J lost 3, with 13 bases in between. Germline values: CDR1 SNHLY, CDR2 FYNNEI.

V is TRBV6-1 and J is TRBJ2-2; D unresolved. Trimming pared 4 bases from V and 7 bases from J, leaving 10 bases between. This CDR3 comprises 13 residues. Germline CDR1 reads MNHNS; CDR2 reads SASEGT. This CDR3 is CASSGQSSGELFF. DNA of the CDR3: TGTGCCAGCAGTGGCCAGAGCAGCGGGGAGCTGTTTTTT.

V and J are TRBV25-1 and TRBJ2-1; no clear D. Germline V gene sequence: CDR1 MGHDK, CDR2 SYGVNS. V was pared by 1 base and J by 6 bases, with 4 bases between. CDR3 size: 12 residues. The CDR3 loop is CASSELANEQFF. The CDR3 bases are TGTGCCAGCAGTGAATTGGCCAATGAGCAGTTCTTC.

The chain combines TRBV19 with TRBJ2-5; the D is unclear. Germline CDR1 and CDR2: LNHDA and SQIVND (reference sequence). Trimming shortened V by 4 bases and J by 2 bases, and 11 bases separated the two germline ends. The CDR3 is made up of 14 amino acids. For the CDR3, the DNA is TGTGCCAGTAGTACAAGGACGGTGCAAGAGACCCAGTACTTC. The encoded protein is CASSTRTVQETQYF.

V and J are TRBV5-1 and TRBJ1-4, with 8 bases matching TRBD1. CDR3 length equals 15 residues. Germline CDR1 and CDR2: SGHRS and YFSETQ. Trimming at V came to 2 bases and at J to 4 bases, leaving 4 bases not matched to a gene. The CDR3 nucleotides are TGCGCCAGCAGCTTACAGGGGGACCTTAATGAAAAACTGTTTTTT. Protein sequence: CASSLQGDLNEKLFF.

The rearrangement joins TRBV5-5 to TRBJ2-7; D is possibly TRBD2 (5 bases). This CDR3 has 14 residues. V was pared by 7 bases and J by 4 bases, with 18 bases between. Germline assignment: CDR1 SGHKS and CDR2 YYEKEE (reference sequence). The CDR3 coding sequence is TGTGCCAGCCAAAAGGCGGGTCTACAATACGAGCAGTACTTC. Its translation: CASQKAGLQYEQYF.

The chain carries TRBV10-3 and TRBJ1-5; weak D call: TRBD1 (5 bases). Trimming removed 6 bases at V and 3 bases at J, with 9 bases between. This CDR3 comprises 13 residues. CDR1 and CDR2 (germline): ENHRY, SYGVKD. The CDR3 DNA reads TGTGCCATCAGCCCGGGACTCAATCAGCCCCAGCATTTT. It encodes CAISPGLNQPQHF.

This clone was counted a single time. The chain links TRBV4-1 to TRBJ2-3; D may correspond to TRBD1 or TRBD2 (5 bases each). Trimming cost V 5 bases and J 3 bases, with 12 bases left between them. From germline, CDR1 is MGHRA and CDR2 YSYEKL. The CDR3 has 14 residues. The CDR3 sequence is CASSSARGTDTQYF. CDR3 sequence (DNA): TGCGCCAGCAGCTCGGCGAGGGGAACAGATACGCAGTATTTT.

V usage is TRBV7-9 and J usage is TRBJ2-3, with D unresolved. CDR3 length: 17 residues. The germline gives CDR1 SEHNR, CDR2 FQNEAQ (reference sequence). V was cut by 6 bases and J by 0 bases, with 19 bases left in between. The CDR3: CASRRTAVTKSTDTQYF. DNA of the CDR3: TGTGCCAGCAGACGAACCGCGGTCACGAAAAGCACAGATACGCAGTATTTT.

The gene calls are TRBV5-3 and TRBJ2-3, with 9 bases that match TRBD1. TRBV5-3 is an open reading frame whose function is uncertain. The junction had 7 bases not matched to a gene; V was cut back by 4 bases and J by 4 bases. The CDR3 extends over 15 amino acids. The CDR3 DNA reads TGTGCCAGAAGCGGGACAGGGAATCTGGCAGATACGCAGTATTTT. Translation: CARSGTGNLADTQYF.

The chain joins TRBV29-1 to TRBJ1-1; D is perhaps TRBD1 (6 bases). The CDR3 is 17 amino acids. Trimming pared 4 bases from V and 4 bases from J, leaving 25 bases between. CDR1 is SQVTM and CDR2 is ANQGSEA in the germline V gene. The CDR3 coding sequence is TGCAGCGTTGGTCAGGGGCCATGGGGGGAAGCGAGCACTGAAGCTTTCTTT. This gives the protein CSVGQGPWGEASTEAFF.

Details on this clone: This CDR3 is also generated by other DNA sequences in the sample. This chain joins TRBV11-2 and TRBJ2-7, with 8 nucleotides matching TRBD2. Germline CDR1 and CDR2: SGHAT and FQNNGV. J lost 2 bases, V lost 4 bases, and 4 bases had no gene match. The CDR3 runs to 14 residues. In DNA, the CDR3 is TGTGCCAGCAGCTCCTTAGCGGGAACCTACGAGCAGTACTTC. Translation: CASSSLAGTYEQYF.

This chain uses TRBV7-2 with TRBJ2-7, with TRBD2 matching over 7 bases. Per germline, CDR1 SGHTA and CDR2 FQGNSA. V dropped 6 bases and J dropped 2; count of bases not matched to a gene: 10. The CDR3 length is 15 residues. The CDR3 DNA reads as TGTGCCAGCAGAGTGGGGGGGTCTCCCACCTACGAGCAGTACTTC. This encodes CASRVGGSPTYEQYF.

The J gene is TRBJ1-2, the V gene TRBV9; D may be TRBD1 (5 bases). The CDR3 length is 13 residues. Deletions cut 0 bases from V and 3 bases from J, with 6 bases between. From germline, CDR1 is SGDLS and CDR2 YYNGEE. DNA of the CDR3: TGTGCCAGCAGCGTAGTAGGGGACTATGGCTACACCTTC. Its protein product is CASSVVGDYGYTF.

The chain is built from TRBV7-3 and TRBJ2-7; 8 bases are shared with TRBD2. Trimming cost V 5 bases and J 2 bases; bases outside gene matches: 11. The CDR3 is 16 amino acids. Germline V CDR1 and CDR2: SGHTA, FQGTGA. CDR3 DNA sequence: TGTGCCAGCAGCCAGTCCGCGGTAGCGGGACCCTACGAGCAGTACTTC. Translation gives CASSQSAVAGPYEQYF.

With regard to this clone: One junction end does not reproduce the germline sequence, and a read error may be involved. The V call is TRBV30, the J call TRBJ2-3, with D hard to call. Germline V gene data show CDR1 as GTSNPN and CDR2 as SVGIG (reference sequence). This CDR3 contains 11 residues. CDR3 residues: CAWGVGDTQYF. CDR3 sequence (DNA): TGTGCCTGGGGTGTGGGGGATACGCAGTATTTT.